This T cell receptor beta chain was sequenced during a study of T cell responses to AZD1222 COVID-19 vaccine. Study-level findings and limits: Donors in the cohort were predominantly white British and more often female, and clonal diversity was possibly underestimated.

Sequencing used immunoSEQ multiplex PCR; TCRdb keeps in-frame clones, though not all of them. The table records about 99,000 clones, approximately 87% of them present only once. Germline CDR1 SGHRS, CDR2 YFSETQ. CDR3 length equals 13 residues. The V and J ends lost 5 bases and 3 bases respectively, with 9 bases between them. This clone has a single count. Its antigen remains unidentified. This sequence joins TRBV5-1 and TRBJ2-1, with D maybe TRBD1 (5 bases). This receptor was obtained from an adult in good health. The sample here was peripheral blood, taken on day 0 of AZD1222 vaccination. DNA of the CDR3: TGCGCCAGCAGTCAGGACATCTACAATGAGCAGTTCTTC. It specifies CASSQDIYNEQFF.